This T cell receptor (beta chain) appears in the sequencing data of a study of cytomegalovirus exposure and HLA in healthy donors (TCRdb year 2017). Notes on the research overall: A later analysis indicated that the 120 validation repertoires were generated on the platform also employed for the 666 repertoires of the first cohort. The study was designed to test whether signatures of past pathogen exposure could be identified by cataloging public T cell receptors. Along with the roughly 700-subject first cohort, a separate validation cohort of roughly 110 different subjects was used. High-throughput TCR immunosequencing, statistical association of individual TCRs with disease status, and machine learning were combined to predict cytomegalovirus infection status.

Library construction relied on the immunoSEQ multiplex PCR assay. The paper's data handling went like this. To diagnose cytomegalovirus status from the catalog of TCR beta chain sequences, a statistical classification framework was built. Here the immuneACCESS table is served through TCRdb, limited to in-frame sequences with V and J called. Missing clones are a known gap in these copies; in checked studies unresolved V genes cover under half, and the rest lacks a known reason. V and J calls plus clone size are reproduced from that table; the DNA served to infer D and trimming. The sample table records some 140,000 clones; about 90% of these occur just once. The ten most abundant clones make up 2.5% to 3.5% of the sample. The junction shows trimming of 0 bases on V and 8 bases on J, plus 13 bases between the germline ends. Including cysteine and phenylalanine, the CDR3 has 15 amino acids. Only the CDR3 DNA is retained, 45 bases long and in frame from the first base. CDR1 and CDR2 (MNHEY, SMNVEV) derive from the germline V gene (reference sequence).

Overall study results and their limits: Cytomegalovirus status was reported to be diagnosed by the classifier with high specificity and sensitivity in both the original and validation cohorts. In vitro tests confirmed that a few of the cytomegalovirus-associated TCR beta chains recognize cytomegalovirus antigens. The study gave a list of about 170 TCR beta chains associated with cytomegalovirus. Subsequent analysis determined that TCRs grouped into clusters in the first cohort also showed a tendency toward co-occurrence across the roughly 130 validation repertoires, and roughly 95% of cluster scores exceeded 0. According to the authors, the approach could potentially be generalized to other disease states and immunological phenotypes. A later analysis lacked HLA typing for the validation cohort, so it scored co-occurrence in that cohort across all 110 or so repertoires. Most TCR sequences were observed very rarely across donors, whereas some public TCRs were present in many individuals.

As for this clone: It lacks a known antigen. No qualities accompany the bases; no much larger clone lies one base away.

The donors were included in the validation cohort of over a hundred subjects, a group kept apart from the roughly 670-subject first cohort. The sequence derives from a man younger than 35 in good health and CMV-seronegative. Sequencing was done on a sample of PBMCs. The V gene is TRBV27 and the J gene is TRBJ1-4; the D gene assignment is ambiguous. In nucleotides, the sequence is TGTGCCAGCAGTTTATCGCCAGGATCCCCCGAAAAACTGTTTTTT. Its translation is CASSLSPGSPEKLFF.